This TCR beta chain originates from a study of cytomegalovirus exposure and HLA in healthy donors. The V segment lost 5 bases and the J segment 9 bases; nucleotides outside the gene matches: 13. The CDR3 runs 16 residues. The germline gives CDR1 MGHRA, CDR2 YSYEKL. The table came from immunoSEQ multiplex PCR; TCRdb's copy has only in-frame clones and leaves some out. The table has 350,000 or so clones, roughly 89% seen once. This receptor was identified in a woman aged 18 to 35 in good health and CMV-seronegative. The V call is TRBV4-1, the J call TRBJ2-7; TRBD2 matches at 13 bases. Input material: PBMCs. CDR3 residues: CASSKLQGTSGEGQYF. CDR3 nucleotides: TGCGCCAGCAGCAAACTACAAGGGACTAGCGGGGAGGGGCAGTACTTC.